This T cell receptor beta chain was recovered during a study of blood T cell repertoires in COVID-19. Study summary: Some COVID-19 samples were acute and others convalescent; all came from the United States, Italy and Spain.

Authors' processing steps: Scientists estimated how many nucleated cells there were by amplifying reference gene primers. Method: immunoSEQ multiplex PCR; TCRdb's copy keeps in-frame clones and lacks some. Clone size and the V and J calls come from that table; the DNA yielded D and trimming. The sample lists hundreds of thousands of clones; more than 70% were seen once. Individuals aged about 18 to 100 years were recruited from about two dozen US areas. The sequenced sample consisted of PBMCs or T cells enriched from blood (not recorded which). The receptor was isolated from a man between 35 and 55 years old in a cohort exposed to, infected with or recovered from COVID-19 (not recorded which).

CDR3 DNA sequence: TGCGCCAGCAGGTTCACAAGCTCCTACAATGAGCAGTTCTTC. The encoded protein is CASRFTSSYNEQFF. The rearrangement uses TRBV5-1 and TRBJ2-1; unclear D gene. The V end lost 5 bases, the J end lost 0 bases, and 9 bases lay between the germline ends. This CDR3 is 14 amino acids long. Looked up from germline, CDR1 is SGHRS and CDR2 is YFSETQ.